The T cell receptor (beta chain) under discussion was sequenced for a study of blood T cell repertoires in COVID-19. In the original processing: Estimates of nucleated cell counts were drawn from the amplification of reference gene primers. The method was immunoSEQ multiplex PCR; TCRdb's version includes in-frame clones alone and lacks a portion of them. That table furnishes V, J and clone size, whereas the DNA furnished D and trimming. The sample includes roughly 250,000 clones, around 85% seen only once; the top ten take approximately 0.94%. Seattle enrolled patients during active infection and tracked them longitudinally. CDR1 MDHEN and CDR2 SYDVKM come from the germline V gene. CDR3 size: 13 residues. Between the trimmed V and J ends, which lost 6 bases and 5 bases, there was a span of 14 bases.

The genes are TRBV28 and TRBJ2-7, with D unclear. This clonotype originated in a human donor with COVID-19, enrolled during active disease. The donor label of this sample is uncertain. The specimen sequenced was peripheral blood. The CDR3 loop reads CASRRSGDNEQYF. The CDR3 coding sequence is TGTGCCAGCAGACGGTCCGGCGACAACGAGCAGTACTTC.